These 7 T cell receptor beta chains came from one sample sequenced in a study of control samples from healthy donors and cancer patients. Clones were sequenced by immunoSEQ multiplex PCR, and TCRdb holds only the in-frame ones, with some missing. The sample comprises 130,000 or so clones, under 95% of which are singletons, and roughly 14% rests with the top ten. The specimen sequenced was blood. Receptor source: a man aged 35-49 years in good health.

The chain uses TRBV2 and TRBJ1-2, with 7 bases identical to TRBD1. Germline CDR1 is SNHLY and CDR2 is FYNNEI. Germline trimming cut 8 bases from V and 5 bases from J; bases unmatched to any gene: 11. The CDR3 sequence is 14 residues long. The CDR3 sequence: CASDRGTTGYGYTF. CDR3 DNA sequence: TGTGCCAGCGATAGGGGGACGACAGGGTATGGCTACACCTTC.

The chain links TRBV28 to TRBJ1-2; possible D gene TRBD1, 5 bases. The CDR3 has 15 residues. Deletions cut 5 bases from V and 6 bases from J, with 19 bases between. Germline-derived CDR1 and CDR2 are MDHEN and SYDVKM. The CDR3: CASSPWSEGSDGYTF. The CDR3 nucleotides are TGTGCCAGCAGTCCTTGGTCGGAGGGGTCTGATGGCTACACCTTC.

V and J are TRBV5-6 and TRBJ1-1, with unresolved D. The CDR3 sequence is 14 residues long. V was shortened by 0 bases and J by 11 bases, with 17 bases between the two germline ends. Per germline, CDR1 SGHDT and CDR2 YYEEEE. Written as DNA, the CDR3 is TGTGCCAGCAGCTTGGGAGCAGAGCTTGGGGTGGCTTTCTTT. This gives the protein CASSLGAELGVAFF.

The V and J genes are TRBV28 and TRBJ2-7; 11 nucleotides agree with TRBD1. Germline CDR1 is MDHEN and CDR2 is SYDVKM. The length of the CDR3 is 16 residues. Unmatched junction bases numbered 12, after V lost 6 bases and J lost 5 bases. In DNA, the CDR3 is TGTGCCAGCAGCTCGCTCCCGGACAGGGGGCGAAACGAGCAGTACTTC. It specifies CASSSLPDRGRNEQYF.

The chain joins TRBV29-1 to TRBJ2-5; D is unresolved. CDR3 length: 12 amino acids. V was cut by 7 bases and J by 5 bases, with 14 bases left in between. Germline V gene data show CDR1 as SQVTM and CDR2 as ANQGSEA. CDR3 DNA: TGCAGCGCCGGACGGGCGCCGGAGACCCAGTACTTC. Residues: CSAGRAPETQYF.

This chain uses TRBV15 with TRBJ1-5; possibly TRBD1 for D (6 bases). The CDR3 is made up of 14 amino acids. V lost 0 bases and J lost 6, with 9 bases in between. The germline gives CDR1 LNHNV, CDR2 YYDKDF (reference sequence). The CDR3 is CATSRDKGGQPQHF. CDR3 in DNA: TGTGCCACCAGCAGAGATAAGGGGGGTCAGCCCCAGCATTTT.

The V call is TRBV19, the J call TRBJ2-2, with D unclear. In germline, CDR1 is LNHDA, CDR2 SQIVND (reference sequence). The V and J ends lost 5 bases and 6 bases respectively, with 7 bases between them. The CDR3 covers 12 residues. CDR3 sequence: CASSPAPGELFF. DNA of the CDR3: TGTGCCAGTAGTCCGGCCCCCGGGGAGCTGTTTTTT.